Shown below are 20 T cell receptor beta chains from a single sample sequenced in a study of blood T cell repertoires in COVID-19. Clones were sequenced by immunoSEQ multiplex PCR, and TCRdb holds only the in-frame ones, with some missing. The data hold more than 250,000 clones, with 83% observed a single time. What was sequenced was peripheral blood. These receptors came from a man aged 55 to 69 who had recovered from COVID-19.

This chain uses TRBV15 with TRBJ2-3, with 9 bases lining up with TRBD2. The CDR3 is 14 amino acids. Germline V lookup: CDR1 LNHNV, CDR2 YYDKDF (reference sequence). Trimming removed 7 bases from V and 6 bases from J; junction bases left unmatched: 8. Written as DNA, the CDR3 is TGTGCCACCAAAAAAGCGGGGGGTTGGGATACGCAGTATTTT. Its protein product is CATKKAGGWDTQYF.

V gene TRBV6-1 combines with J gene TRBJ1-6; D perhaps matches TRBD1 (5 bases). This CDR3 is built from 13 residues. CDR1 is MNHNS, CDR2 SASEGT, per germline. V was trimmed by 3 bases and J by 13 bases, leaving 13 bases between them. CDR3 in DNA: TGTGCCAGCAGTGACCTCGACCGGGGGCCCCTCCACTTT. Protein sequence: CASSDLDRGPLHF.

The chain employs TRBV11-2 and TRBJ2-3, with 12 nucleotides matching TRBD2. V trimming: 5 bases; J trimming: 1 base; junction bases outside the gene matches: 4. The CDR3 spans 16 residues. In germline, CDR1 is SGHAT, CDR2 FQNNGV. The CDR3 nucleotides are TGTGCCAGCAGCCTGCGGACTAGCGGGGGCACAGATACGCAGTATTTT. This gives the protein CASSLRTSGGTDTQYF. Filled out from reference TRBV11-2 and TRBJ2-3, the complete variable domain reads EAGVAQSPRYKIIEKRQSVAFWCNPISGHATLYWYQQILGQGPKLLIQFQNNGVVDDSQLPKDRFSAERLKGVDSTLKIQPAKLEDSAVYLCASSLRTSGGTDTQYFGPGTRLTVL.

This clone has a handful of counts. The gene calls are TRBV24-1 and TRBJ1-5; D is possibly TRBD1 (5 bases). V lost 5 bases, J lost 6 bases, and 10 bases lay in between. Germline CDR1 and CDR2: KGHDR and SFDVKD. The CDR3 spans 13 residues. The CDR3 region has the DNA TGTGCCACCAGTGCGGGGGTAAGTCAGCCCCAGCATTTT. It encodes CATSAGVSQPQHF.

The chain uses TRBV5-1 and TRBJ1-1; 8 nucleotides line up with TRBD1. The V gene's germline CDR1 is SGHRS and CDR2 YFSETQ. This CDR3 comprises 14 residues. V gave up 4 bases and J gave up 5 bases; unmatched junction bases: 7. CDR3 amino acids: CASSPRQGRTEAFF. The DNA for the CDR3 is TGCGCCAGCAGCCCTCGACAGGGGCGGACTGAAGCTTTCTTT.

The chain joins TRBV6-6 to TRBJ2-7, with D possibly TRBD2 on 5 matching bases. Germline V gene sequence: CDR1 MNHNY, CDR2 SVGAGI (reference sequence). CDR3 length: 14 residues. With 5 bases removed from V and 3 bases from J, the gap between germline ends came to 14 bases. The CDR3 spells CASSDRTGDYEQYF. The CDR3 DNA reads TGTGCCAGCAGTGATAGGACCGGGGACTACGAGCAGTACTTC.

V usage is TRBV2 and J usage is TRBJ1-5; 7 nucleotides line up with TRBD1. Germline trimming cut 8 bases from V and 3 bases from J; bases unmatched to any gene: 4. Germline V gene data show CDR1 as SNHLY and CDR2 as FYNNEI. The CDR3 length is 13 residues. CDR3 protein: CASGGQLNQPQHF. The CDR3, as DNA: TGTGCCAGCGGGGGACAGCTCAATCAGCCCCAGCATTTT.

This clone was recorded only once. The chain links TRBV11-2 to TRBJ2-4; 9 bases map to TRBD1. The CDR3 extends over 15 amino acids. V lost 4 bases to trimming and J lost 5 bases; unmatched junction nucleotides: 6. Germline V gene data show CDR1 as SGHAT and CDR2 as FQNNGV. The CDR3 protein is CASSSPGDRENIQYF. The CDR3 DNA is TGTGCCAGCAGCTCTCCCGGGGACAGGGAAAACATTCAGTACTTC. Full variable domain (rest looked up from reference TRBV11-2 and TRBJ2-4): EAGVAQSPRYKIIEKRQSVAFWCNPISGHATLYWYQQILGQGPKLLIQFQNNGVVDDSQLPKDRFSAERLKGVDSTLKIQPAKLEDSAVYLCASSSPGDRENIQYFGAGTRLSVL.

The chain is built from TRBV9 and TRBJ2-1, with TRBD2 identical over 9 bases. The V gene's germline CDR1 is SGDLS and CDR2 YYNGEE. Unmatched junction bases numbered 14, after V lost 4 bases and J lost 9 bases. The CDR3 is 16 residues long. The CDR3 reads CASSPSQQRGALEQFF. Written as DNA, the CDR3 is TGTGCCAGCAGCCCCTCCCAACAGCGGGGGGCCCTTGAGCAGTTCTTC.

The chain links TRBV18 to TRBJ1-4; TRBD1 matches at 7 bases. The V gene's germline CDR1 is KGHSH and CDR2 LQKENI. The CDR3 loop spans 14 amino acids. J was trimmed by 3 bases and V by 4 bases; bases with no gene match: 2. Here the CDR3 DNA reads TGTGCCAGCTCACAGGGGGCAGCTAATGAAAAACTGTTTTTT. It yields the protein CASSQGAANEKLFF. The complete variable domain, with remaining parts taken from reference TRBV18 and TRBJ1-4, reads NAGVMQNPRHLVRRRGQEARLRCSPMKGHSHVYWYRQLPEEGLKFMVYLQKENIIDESGMPKERFSAEFPKEGPSILRIQQVVRGDSAAYFCASSQGAANEKLFFGSGTQLSVL.

The chain couples TRBV11-2 to TRBJ2-7, with D possibly being TRBD2 (6 bases). From germline, CDR1 is SGHAT and CDR2 FQNNGV. V was clipped by 5 bases and J by 5 bases, with 13 bases between them. The CDR3 sequence is 13 residues long. CDR3 protein: CASSAGGSNEQYF. The DNA for the CDR3 is TGTGCCAGCAGCGCCGGGGGTTCGAACGAGCAGTACTTC.

The chain combines TRBV7-8 with TRBJ2-7; a possible D gene is TRBD1 (5 bases). Germline CDR1 and CDR2: SGHVS and FQNEAQ. This CDR3 has 14 amino acids. Between the trimmed V and J ends, which lost 1 base and 1 base, there was a span of 8 bases. CDR3 sequence: CASSLGQLSYEQYF. CDR3 bases: TGTGCCAGCAGCTTAGGACAGTTGTCCTACGAGCAGTACTTC.

This clone was detected only a few times. The chain recombines TRBV6-5 with TRBJ1-5; possible D gene TRBD1, 5 bases. Looked up from germline, CDR1 is MNHEY and CDR2 is SVGAGI. The CDR3 spans 13 residues. V dropped 6 bases and J dropped 7 bases, with 13 bases sitting between them. DNA for the CDR3: TGTGCCAGCAGCCGTACCGGGGGGCAGCCCCAGCATTTT. Protein: CASSRTGGQPQHF.

CDR3 DNA sequence: TGTGCCAGCAGCCAAGATTTTGTGCCAGGAGAGACCCAGTACTTC. This translates into CASSQDFVPGETQYF. This chain uses TRBV14 with TRBJ2-5, with no clear D. Looked up from germline, CDR1 is SGHDN and CDR2 is FVKESK. This CDR3 spans 15 amino acids. Trimming took 0 bases from V and 4 from J, leaving 12 bases between them.

J is TRBJ2-3 and V is TRBV5-5; 11 bases line up with TRBD1. Germline V gene lookup returns CDR1 SGHKS and CDR2 YYEKEE (reference sequence). This CDR3 comprises 15 residues. V dropped 5 bases and J dropped 2; count of bases not matched to a gene: 4. CDR3 in DNA: TGTGCCAGCAGACAGGGACAGGGGGTCACAGATACGCAGTATTTT. Translation gives CASRQGQGVTDTQYF.

V usage is TRBV12-3 or TRBV12-4 and J usage is TRBJ2-3; D unclear. The CDR3 is made up of 12 amino acids. Trimming left V 6 bases short and J 0 bases short, with 4 bases between. The DNA for the CDR3 is TGTGCCAGCAGCCTAAGCACAGATACGCAGTATTTT. This gives the protein CASSLSTDTQYF.

This chain connects TRBV6-5 to TRBJ1-5; no firm D call. Germline V gene sequence: CDR1 MNHEY, CDR2 SVGAGI. The CDR3 contains 14 residues. V dropped 6 bases and J dropped 2 bases, with 11 bases sitting between them. The CDR3 here is CASSGMLGNQPQHF. The CDR3 DNA reads TGTGCCAGCAGCGGGATGTTGGGCAATCAGCCCCAGCATTTT.

The chain uses TRBV30 and TRBJ2-7, with 9 positions matching TRBD1. CDR1 GTSNPN and CDR2 SVGIG come from the germline V gene (reference sequence). CDR3 length: 15 amino acids. Trimming at V came to 7 bases and at J to 0 bases, leaving 10 bases not matched to a gene. The CDR3 DNA reads TGTGCCTTTACCGGGACAGGGAGTAGCTCCTACGAGCAGTACTTC. Its translation is CAFTGTGSSSYEQYF.

The V and J genes are TRBV5-4 and TRBJ2-3; 12 bases are shared with TRBD2. The CDR3 sequence is 17 residues long. Germline V lookup: CDR1 SGHNT, CDR2 YYREEE (reference sequence). V trimming: 4 bases; J trimming: 4 bases; junction bases outside the gene matches: 10. The chain's CDR3 is CASSNPSGRASADTQYF. CDR3 coding DNA: TGTGCCAGCAGCAATCCTAGCGGGAGGGCCTCTGCAGATACGCAGTATTTT.

Note on this clone: Within the sample, other DNA sequences also encode this same CDR3. The chain has TRBV18 and TRBJ1-5; 10 nucleotides align to TRBD1. Germline V gene lookup returns CDR1 KGHSH and CDR2 LQKENI. The CDR3 length is 15 residues. With 2 bases clipped from V and 2 bases from J, the junction kept 0 bases outside the gene matches. CDR3 sequence reads: CASSPGTGGNQPQHF. In DNA form, the CDR3 reads TGTGCCAGCTCACCAGGGACAGGGGGCAATCAGCCCCAGCATTTT.